The T cell receptor beta chain under discussion was sequenced for a study of identical twins. The study's findings and limits: Instead of following the same donors, the conclusions were based on cross-sectional statistical analysis. Fewer insertions were carried by abundant cord blood beta clonotypes, but none was seen in memory repertoires.

This clonotype occurred a few times. What it binds is unknown. MiXCR was run by TCRdb on the 5' RACE reads, yielding one entry per CDR3 protein. The sample consists of approximately 470,000 distinct CDR3 sequences, 12% to 15% of them appearing once. This sample was also put to use in a study of yellow fever vaccine responses in identical twins. Per that study: The authors reported partly convergent, partly personalized vaccine responses in identical twins.

Sequencing was done on a sample of CD4+ T cells sorted from blood. The sequence was collected from a woman younger than 30 in good health.

The CDR3: CASSALGARNTEAFF. DNA for the CDR3: TGTGCCAGCAGTGCACTAGGGGCGCGGAACACTGAAGCTTTCTTT. The chain uses TRBV6-1 and TRBJ1-1, with D possibly TRBD1 on 5 matching bases. The V gene lost 4 bases and the J gene lost 1 base, with 13 bases spanning the gap. The CDR3 sequence is 15 residues long. CDR1 and CDR2 (germline): MNHNS, SASEGT.